This is a list of T cell receptor beta chains from one sample in a study of technical replicates of blood from a few donors. Using immunoSEQ multiplex PCR, the repertoire was profiled, and TCRdb retains in-frame clones only, with some absent. The sample has over 85,000 clones, just under 95% seen once. The specimen was T cells isolated from PBMCs. These receptors were collected from a human donor in good health. Each CDR3 is given with its conserved first and last residue. A D gene is named only where the DNA matches it firmly. The listing skips clone size in some rows; elsewhere it reads once, few, many or a size class.

clone size	V gene	D gene	J gene	CDR3 protein	CDR3 DNA
.	TRBV7-6	.	TRBJ2-7	CASSSDFTQDEQYF	TGTGCCAGCAGCTCGGACTTCACTCAGGACGAGCAGTACTTC
.	TRBV6-5	.	TRBJ2-7	CASTSSQGFPYEQYF	TGTGCCAGCACTTCTTCCCAGGGGTTCCCCTACGAGCAGTACTTC
.	TRBV27	.	TRBJ1-5	CASSLSEPLFNQPQHF	TGTGCCAGCAGTTTATCGGAGCCCCTATTCAATCAGCCCCAGCATTTT
.	TRBV19	TRBD2	TRBJ2-2	CASSGTSGESIRTGELFF	TGTGCCAGTAGCGGGACTAGCGGGGAAAGTATACGAACCGGGGAGCTGTTTTTT
.	TRBV5-6	.	TRBJ2-7	CASSFTGYGEISYEQYF	TGTGCCAGCAGCTTTACTGGCTACGGGGAGATTTCCTACGAGCAGTACTTC
.	TRBV5-1	TRBD2	TRBJ2-5	CASSGRGGPETQYF	TGCGCCAGCAGCGGCCGCGGGGGGCCGGAGACCCAGTACTTC
.	TRBV19	TRBD1	TRBJ1-5	CASLSGQGSNQPQHF	TGTGCCAGCCTCTCGGGACAGGGAAGCAATCAGCCCCAGCATTTT
.	TRBV30	.	TRBJ1-5	CAWSKGGNQPQHF	TGTGCCTGGAGTAAAGGAGGGAACCAGCCCCAGCATTTT
many	TRBV7-2	.	TRBJ1-2	CASSLAAGDHGYTF	TGTGCCAGCAGCTTAGCGGCGGGGGATCATGGCTACACCTTC
few	TRBV19	.	TRBJ2-1	CASSLMETVFHEQFF	TGTGCCAGTAGTCTAATGGAGACCGTGTTCCATGAGCAGTTCTTC
.	TRBV5-6	TRBD1	TRBJ1-1	CASSSGTGAFF	TGTGCCAGCAGCTCCGGGACAGGGGCTTTCTTT
.	TRBV7-9	.	TRBJ2-4	CASSPIAKNIQYF	TGTGCCAGCAGCCCTATAGCCAAAAACATTCAGTACTTC
.	TRBV14	.	TRBJ2-1	CASSQVRGSYNEQFF	TGTGCCAGCAGCCAAGTTCGGGGGTCCTACAATGAGCAGTTCTTC
.	TRBV4-1	.	TRBJ1-1	CASSQKTVLNTEAFF	TGCGCCAGCAGCCAAAAGACAGTTTTGAACACTGAAGCTTTCTTT
.	TRBV27	.	TRBJ2-3	CASINTGTLGDTQYF	TGTGCCAGCATTAACACAGGGACCCTGGGAGATACGCAGTATTTT
.	TRBV27	TRBD2	TRBJ2-3	CASSLGTSGPDTQYF	TGTGCCAGCAGTTTGGGGACTAGCGGCCCAGATACGCAGTATTTT
.	TRBV30	TRBD2	TRBJ2-7	CAWTREEAHEQYF	TGTGCCTGGACACGGGAGGAGGCGCACGAGCAGTACTTC
once	TRBV9	TRBD2	TRBJ2-1	CASSLGTSGGNEQFF	TGTGCCAGCAGCCTCGGGACTAGCGGAGGGAATGAGCAGTTCTTC
few	TRBV12-5	.	TRBJ2-1	CASEGEMGNEQFF	TGTGCTAGTGAGGGGGAGATGGGAAATGAGCAGTTCTTC
.	TRBV19	TRBD2	TRBJ2-1	CASSFPLMAGENNEQFF	TGTGCCAGTAGTTTCCCCCTGATGGCGGGAGAGAATAATGAGCAGTTCTTC
.	TRBV5-1	TRBD2	TRBJ2-3	CASSVPGLEGFGTDTQYF	TGCGCCAGCAGCGTCCCGGGACTAGAGGGGTTTGGCACAGATACGCAGTATTTT
.	TRBV6-5	.	TRBJ1-1	CASSNAMNLRTEAFF	TGTGCCAGCAGTAATGCAATGAACTTGAGGACTGAAGCTTTCTTT
once	TRBV18	TRBD2	TRBJ2-1	CASSPPVLAGADEQFF	TGTGCCAGCTCACCACCGGTGCTAGCGGGAGCAGATGAGCAGTTCTTC
.	TRBV9	.	TRBJ1-1	CASSTVNTEAFF	TGTGCCAGCAGTACGGTTAACACTGAAGCTTTCTTT
.	TRBV12-5	.	TRBJ1-1	CASGLTRGDLNTEAFF	TGTGCTAGTGGTTTGACCAGGGGCGATCTTAACACTGAAGCTTTCTTT
.	TRBV11-3	.	TRBJ2-5	CASSWGGVAQETQYF	TGTGCCAGCAGCTGGGGCGGGGTGGCCCAAGAGACCCAGTACTTC
.	TRBV4-3	.	TRBJ1-2	CASSQTHSGGGVGYTF	TGCGCCAGCAGCCAGACCCATTCGGGGGGAGGGGTTGGCTACACCTTC
.	TRBV9	TRBD2	TRBJ2-3	CASSVVPGGHTDTQYF	TGTGCCAGCAGCGTAGTTCCGGGAGGACACACAGATACGCAGTATTTT
.	TRBV14	.	TRBJ2-5	CASSQEEAWAETQYF	TGTGCCAGCAGCCAAGAGGAAGCTTGGGCTGAGACCCAGTACTTC
.	TRBV4-1	TRBD2	TRBJ2-5	CASSQILAGGPFGETQYF	TGCGCCAGCAGCCAAATACTAGCGGGAGGGCCTTTCGGAGAGACCCAGTACTTC
.	TRBV30	.	TRBJ1-3	CAWSPPRAISGNTIYF	TGTGCCTGGAGTCCCCCCCGAGCGATCTCTGGAAACACCATATATTTT
.	TRBV28	TRBD1	TRBJ2-7	CASKGIRTGRYEQYF	TGTGCCAGCAAGGGAATTAGGACAGGGCGCTACGAGCAGTACTTC
.	TRBV5-6	TRBD1	TRBJ2-7	CASSLAGTGGYEQYF	TGTGCCAGCAGCTTGGCAGGGACAGGGGGCTACGAGCAGTACTTC
.	TRBV7-8	TRBD2	TRBJ2-7	CASSFSGRTYEQYF	TGTGCCAGCAGCTTTTCCGGGAGGACCTACGAGCAGTACTTC
once	TRBV30	.	TRBJ2-1	CAWMPLTPYEQFF	TGTGCCTGGATGCCCCTGACTCCTTATGAGCAGTTCTTC
.	TRBV19	TRBD2	TRBJ2-7	CASSMRKAGEGEQYF	TGTGCCAGTAGTATGCGGAAAGCGGGAGAAGGCGAGCAGTACTTC
.	TRBV6-6	.	TRBJ1-2	CASSLQEGYGYTF	TGTGCCAGCAGTCTGCAGGAAGGTTACGGCTACACCTTC
.	TRBV5-5	TRBD1	TRBJ1-1	CASSLVRGADGAFF	TGTGCCAGCAGCTTGGTCAGGGGGGCCGATGGAGCTTTCTTT
.	TRBV6-1	.	TRBJ2-2	CASSWTPNTGELFF	TGTGCCAGCAGTTGGACACCGAACACCGGGGAGCTGTTTTTT
.	TRBV6-1	.	TRBJ1-2	CASSELGGTNYGYTF	TGTGCCAGCAGTGAATTGGGGGGAACGAACTATGGCTACACCTTC
.	TRBV28	.	TRBJ2-2	CASSLYGRGTGELFF	TGTGCCAGCAGTTTATACGGCAGAGGCACCGGGGAGCTGTTTTTT
.	TRBV6-5	.	TRBJ1-4	CASSWGRPTNEKLFF	TGTGCCAGCAGTTGGGGGAGGCCAACTAATGAAAAACTGTTTTTT
.	TRBV10-1	.	TRBJ1-3	CASSPGTSSVYSGNTIYF	TGCGCCAGCAGTCCCGGGACATCGTCCGTATACTCTGGAAACACCATATATTTT
.	TRBV11-3	.	TRBJ2-2	CASSFWAATGELFF	TGTGCCAGCAGCTTCTGGGCTGCGACCGGGGAGCTGTTTTTT
.	TRBV19	.	TRBJ1-1	CASSIGGSEAFF	TGTGCCAGTAGTATAGGCGGGAGTGAAGCTTTCTTT
.	TRBV7-3	TRBD1	TRBJ2-6	CASSSLTGSPSGANVLTF	TGTGCCAGCAGCTCTTTGACAGGGAGTCCCTCTGGGGCCAACGTCCTGACTTTC
.	TRBV5-1	.	TRBJ2-3	CASSRGGTDTQYF	TGCGCCAGCAGCAGGGGAGGTACAGATACGCAGTATTTT
once	TRBV25-1	TRBD2	TRBJ2-2	CASSDRAGENTGELFF	TGTGCCAGCAGTGACCGAGCGGGGGAGAACACCGGGGAGCTGTTTTTT